Shown below are 14 T cell receptor beta chains from a single sample sequenced in a study of T cell repertoires in ileal Crohn's disease. Time point given: neoterminal ileum biopsy at postoperative endoscopy, about 6 months after surgery. Generated by immunoSEQ multiplex PCR, the TCRdb table keeps only in-frame clones and is missing some. Of 13,000 or so clones in the sample, approximately 81% were seen once. The source material was ileal tissue. These receptor sequences come from an adult with Crohn's disease.

This clone showed up just a few times. The chain joins TRBV7-9 to TRBJ2-3; weak D call: TRBD2 (5 bases). V lost 2 bases and J 3 bases, leaving 12 bases between the germline ends. Looked up from germline, CDR1 is SEHNR and CDR2 is FQNEAQ (reference sequence). This CDR3 comprises 15 residues. DNA for the CDR3: TGTGCCAGCAGCTTACGGGATCAGAGGACAGATACGCAGTATTTT. Translation: CASSLRDQRTDTQYF.

The genes are TRBV4-2 and TRBJ2-4; TRBD2 matches at 8 bases. Per germline, CDR1 LGHNA and CDR2 YNFKEQ. The CDR3 is 19 amino acids. The V and J ends lost 0 bases and 0 bases, in that order; junction bases with no gene match: 10. The CDR3 reads CASSQDFGLAGGAKNIQYF. The DNA for the CDR3 is TGTGCCAGCAGCCAAGATTTTGGCTTGGCGGGAGGAGCCAAAAACATTCAGTACTTC.

The rearrangement joins TRBV28 to TRBJ1-4; unclear D gene. Germline V gene sequence: CDR1 MDHEN, CDR2 SYDVKM. V was pared by 6 bases and J by 3 bases, with 8 bases between. CDR3 size: 13 residues. The CDR3 coding sequence is TGTGCCAGCAGAGGGAGCCCTAATGAAAAACTGTTTTTT. Its translation: CASRGSPNEKLFF.

The chain combines TRBV28 with TRBJ2-3; tentative D call: TRBD1 (6 bases). The germline CDR1 and CDR2 sequences are MDHEN and SYDVKM. Trimming pared 7 bases from V and 2 bases from J, leaving 19 bases between. This CDR3 contains 16 residues. The DNA for the CDR3 is TGTGCCAGCACACTGAGCAGGGGCAGACTCACAGATACGCAGTATTTT. Translated: CASTLSRGRLTDTQYF.

CDR3 protein: CASSYSGTGTTEAFF. The CDR3 DNA reads as TGTGCCAGCAGTTACTCCGGGACAGGGACCACTGAAGCTTTCTTT. This sequence joins TRBV6-5 and TRBJ1-1, with 9 bases fitting TRBD1. Germline CDR1 reads MNHEY; CDR2 reads SVGAGI. The ends lost 0 bases at V and 4 bases at J; junction bases unmatched: 3. This CDR3 spans 15 amino acids.

This chain connects TRBV18 to TRBJ1-4; a weak D match, TRBD1 (6 bases). CDR1 and CDR2 from the germline V gene are KGHSH and LQKENI. V dropped 0 bases and J dropped 4 bases, with 12 bases sitting between them. The CDR3 length is 16 residues. DNA for the CDR3: TGTGCCAGCTCACCACCGGACAGCCCAAGTAATGAAAAACTGTTTTTT. Translation: CASSPPDSPSNEKLFF.

This clone was seen more than once but under ten times. The chain links TRBV29-1 to TRBJ1-3; D not resolved. The germline gives CDR1 SQVTM, CDR2 ANQGSEA. V shed 6 bases and J shed 6 bases, with 9 bases lying between them. CDR3 length: 11 residues. Here the CDR3 reads CSVAHLNTIYF. DNA for the CDR3: TGCAGCGTCGCACATCTAAACACCATATATTTT.

CDR3 loop: CASSEWGGGELFF. CDR3 sequence (DNA): TGTGCCAGCAGTGAATGGGGGGGCGGGGAGCTGTTTTTT. The chain links TRBV6-1 to TRBJ2-2, with 7 bases that match TRBD2. Germline CDR1 and CDR2: MNHNS and SASEGT. V lost 2 bases, J lost 7 bases, and 1 base stayed unmatched. This CDR3 comprises 13 residues.

The chain has TRBV6-5 and TRBJ1-2, with a possible D match to TRBD1 (6 bases). CDR3 size: 14 residues. With 5 bases removed from V and 5 bases from J, the gap between germline ends came to 15 bases. The germline gives CDR1 MNHEY, CDR2 SVGAGI. CDR3 sequence reads: CASSLGQFGYGYTF. The CDR3 DNA is TGTGCCAGCAGTCTAGGACAGTTTGGATATGGCTACACCTTC.

J is TRBJ1-5 and V is TRBV4-3; D not resolved. Trimming pared 0 bases from V and 5 bases from J, leaving 8 bases between. This CDR3 has 14 amino acids. The V gene's germline CDR1 is LGHNA and CDR2 YSLEER. CDR3 amino acids: CASSQDRVDQPQHF. The CDR3 DNA reads as TGCGCCAGCAGCCAAGATCGAGTGGATCAGCCCCAGCATTTT.

The chain uses TRBV7-3 and TRBJ2-5, with 7 bases that match TRBD1. Trimming at V came to 4 bases and at J to 1 base, leaving 3 bases not matched to a gene. The CDR3 has 14 amino acids. The germline V gene encodes CDR1 SGHTA and CDR2 FQGTGA. CDR3 DNA sequence: TGTGCCAGCAGCTCCGGGACAGCCCAAGAGACCCAGTACTTC. Its protein is CASSSGTAQETQYF.

The V and J genes are TRBV19 and TRBJ2-1; 11 nucleotides match TRBD2. V gave up 5 bases and J gave up 6 bases; unmatched junction bases: 3. The CDR3 covers 14 residues. Per germline, CDR1 LNHDA and CDR2 SQIVND (reference sequence). The CDR3 spells CASSVLAGGNEQFF. CDR3 coding DNA: TGTGCCAGTAGTGTCCTAGCGGGAGGCAATGAGCAGTTCTTC.

This rearrangement joins TRBV5-4 to TRBJ2-3, with 9 bases identical to TRBD2. The CDR3 consists of 18 residues. The V and J ends lost 2 bases and 4 bases, in that order; junction bases with no gene match: 14. Germline CDR1 SGHNT, CDR2 YYREEE (reference sequence). The DNA for the CDR3 is TGTGCCAGCAGCTTCCCGAGGGGCGGGGGGGTTGGCGCAGATACGCAGTATTTT. Protein sequence: CASSFPRGGGVGADTQYF. The variable domain in full, completed from reference TRBV5-4 and TRBJ2-3, reads ETGVTQSPTHLIKTRGQQVTLRCSSQSGHNTVSWYQQALGQGPQFIFQYYREEENGRGNFPPRFSGLQFPNYSSELNVNALELDDSALYLCASSFPRGGGVGADTQYFGPGTRLTVL.

The V call is TRBV7-6, the J call TRBJ1-2; 9 bases line up with TRBD1. CDR3 length equals 15 residues. Germline V gene data show CDR1 as SGHVS and CDR2 as FNYEAQ. Trimming took 6 bases from V and 8 from J; bases not matched to a gene: 13. The CDR3 nucleotides read TGTGCCAGCAGTCCAGACTACAGGGGGCCGGGGGGCTACACCTTC. It specifies CASSPDYRGPGGYTF.